The 17 T cell receptor beta chains presented below share a single source sample, sequenced in a study of blood T cell repertoires in COVID-19. Measured with immunoSEQ multiplex PCR; TCRdb has only the in-frame clones, and not every one. The table lists approximately 450,000 clones, more than 80% of them singletons, with 1.1% in the top ten. The source material was PBMCs or T cells enriched from blood (not recorded which). These receptors originate from a man aged 25 to 40 who had recovered from COVID-19.

The chain uses TRBV7-9 and TRBJ1-5, with 7 nucleotides matching TRBD1. V trimming: 5 bases; J trimming: 7 bases; junction bases outside the gene matches: 8. The CDR3 sequence is 14 residues long. CDR1 and CDR2 from the germline V gene are SEHNR and FQNEAQ (reference sequence). The CDR3 region is CASSREGAGQPQHF. The CDR3 region has the DNA TGTGCCAGCAGCAGAGAGGGGGCGGGGCAGCCCCAGCATTTT.

V and J are TRBV12-5 and TRBJ2-3; no clear D. Trimming removed 4 bases at V and 2 bases at J, with 4 bases between. The CDR3 has 12 residues. Germline assignment: CDR1 LGHNT and CDR2 FRNRAP. The DNA for the CDR3 is TGTGCTAGTGGTTCTCCCACAGATACGCAGTATTTT. It encodes CASGSPTDTQYF.

The CDR3 nucleotides read TGTGCAAGTCGCGGACTAGCGGTCTCCTACGAGCAGTACTTC. Its translation is CASRGLAVSYEQYF. This chain links TRBV12-2 with TRBJ2-7; the table's D call, TRBD2, was not checked against the DNA. TRBV12-2 is a known pseudogene. The CDR3 contains 14 residues.

This chain joins TRBV28 and TRBJ2-2; 8 bases match TRBD2. CDR3 length: 15 amino acids. Looked up from germline, CDR1 is MDHEN and CDR2 is SYDVKM. After removal of 6 bases from V and 4 bases from J, the junction contained 7 bases not matched to a gene. CDR3 loop: CASRIAGKFTGELFF. The DNA of the CDR3 is TGTGCCAGCAGAATAGCGGGAAAATTCACCGGGGAGCTGTTTTTT.

In its sample, this clone was seen once. The chain is built from TRBV29-1 and TRBJ2-1, with 13 bases fitting TRBD2. The V and J ends lost 5 bases and 8 bases, in that order; junction bases with no gene match: 6. Germline-derived CDR1 and CDR2 are SQVTM and ANQGSEA. The CDR3 extends over 14 amino acids. The CDR3 DNA reads as TGCAGCGTTCTCGGGACTAGCGGGACGGATGAGCAGTTCTTC. Translating it yields CSVLGTSGTDEQFF.

This CDR3 reads CASRQEGRRGYTF. The CDR3 DNA sequence: TGTGCCAGTAGACAGGAGGGGCGCCGGGGCTACACCTTC. This chain links TRBV19 with TRBJ1-2, with D perhaps TRBD1 (5 bases). Germline CDR1 is LNHDA and CDR2 is SQIVND (reference sequence). The CDR3 loop spans 13 amino acids. V shed 6 bases and J shed 8 bases, with 16 bases lying between them.

V usage is TRBV29-1 and J usage is TRBJ2-5, with TRBD2 matching 13 bases. In germline, CDR1 is SQVTM, CDR2 ANQGSEA. V dropped 6 bases and J dropped 2; count of bases not matched to a gene: 15. The CDR3 loop spans 18 amino acids. CDR3: CSVDIRTSGRGLQETQYF. The CDR3 nucleotides read TGCAGCGTGGATATTCGGACTAGCGGGAGAGGGCTACAAGAGACCCAGTACTTC. The full variable domain, its missing parts supplied by reference TRBV29-1 and TRBJ2-5, is SAVISQKPSRDICQRGTSLTIQCQVDSQVTMMFWYRQQPGQSLTLIATANQGSEATYESGFVIDKFPISRPNLTFSTLTVSNMSPEDSSIYLCSVDIRTSGRGLQETQYFGPGTRLLVL.

J is TRBJ1-1 and V is TRBV18; possible D gene TRBD1, 6 bases. This CDR3 is 16 amino acids long. V was trimmed by 2 bases and J by 1 base, leaving 14 bases between them. The germline V gene has CDR1 KGHSH and CDR2 LQKENI. The CDR3 DNA reads TGTGCCAGCTCACCAGCGGCTGGACAGAGGAACACTGAAGCTTTCTTT. Its protein product is CASSPAAGQRNTEAFF.

The chain recombines TRBV5-6 with TRBJ1-6, with 7 bases fitting TRBD1. Germline CDR1 reads SGHDT; CDR2 reads YYEEEE. Unmatched junction bases numbered 7, after V lost 3 bases and J lost 7 bases. The CDR3 length is 15 residues. CDR3 nucleotide sequence: TGTGCCAGCAGCTCTCCGGGACAGAACAATTCACCCCTCCACTTT. Translated: CASSSPGQNNSPLHF.

The V call is TRBV12-3 or TRBV12-4, the J call TRBJ1-2, with unresolved D. V lost 6 bases and J 8 bases, leaving 10 bases between the germline ends. The CDR3 is made up of 11 amino acids. The CDR3 here is CASSPGWGYTF. DNA for the CDR3: TGTGCCAGCAGCCCGGGGTGGGGCTACACCTTC.

The genes are TRBV2 and TRBJ2-7; 13 nucleotides line up with TRBD2. V lost 5 bases, J lost 5 bases, and 9 bases stayed unmatched. The CDR3 runs 16 residues. CDR1 is SNHLY and CDR2 is FYNNEI in the germline V gene. The CDR3 region is CASSFTSGRAVNEQYF. CDR3 in DNA: TGTGCCAGCAGTTTCACTAGCGGGAGGGCCGTGAACGAGCAGTACTTC.

The rearrangement joins TRBV7-9 to TRBJ1-5; 9 nucleotides align to TRBD1. V gave up 4 bases and J gave up 7 bases; unmatched junction bases: 5. The CDR3 has 14 residues. CDR1 is SEHNR and CDR2 is FQNEAQ in the germline V gene (reference sequence). Here the CDR3 reads CASSSTGGVQPQHF. DNA for the CDR3: TGTGCCAGCAGCTCTACAGGGGGCGTACAGCCCCAGCATTTT.

The chain carries TRBV18 and TRBJ1-1; D not resolved. CDR1 KGHSH and CDR2 LQKENI come from the germline V gene. The V end was cut by 4 bases, the J end by 10 bases, with 19 bases between. This CDR3 region has 14 residues. Here the CDR3 reads CASSLSDAGRGAFF. CDR3 DNA sequence: TGTGCCAGCTCACTATCAGATGCGGGCCGCGGAGCTTTCTTT.

The rearrangement links TRBV20-1 to TRBJ2-7; 7 bases fit TRBD2. The CDR3 has 13 amino acids. Trimming at V came to 3 bases and at J to 0 bases, leaving 2 bases not matched to a gene. Germline V lookup: CDR1 DFQATT, CDR2 SNEGSKA (reference sequence). CDR3 residues: CSASTSASYEQYF. In DNA, the CDR3 is TGCAGTGCTAGTACTAGCGCCTCCTACGAGCAGTACTTC.

The chain carries TRBV18 and TRBJ2-7, with TRBD1 identical over 7 bases. The junction had 11 bases not matched to a gene; V was cut back by 1 base and J by 5 bases. This CDR3 has 16 amino acids. Germline V gene sequence: CDR1 KGHSH, CDR2 LQKENI. The CDR3 bases are TGTGCCAGCTCACCACTCCCTAAGGGGGCAGACCACGAGCAGTACTTC. This sequence encodes CASSPLPKGADHEQYF.

This rearrangement joins TRBV28 to TRBJ2-1; possibly TRBD2 for D (6 bases). The CDR3 totals 13 residues. Germline lookup yields CDR1 MDHEN and CDR2 SYDVKM. Trimming cost V 8 bases and J 7 bases, with 15 bases left between them. CDR3 protein: CASGGSGLNEQFF. The CDR3 nucleotides are TGTGCCAGCGGAGGTAGCGGACTGAATGAGCAGTTCTTC.

The genes are TRBV28 and TRBJ2-3, with 9 bases fitting TRBD2. The CDR3 runs 15 residues. The germline gives CDR1 MDHEN, CDR2 SYDVKM. V shed 1 base, J shed 5 bases, and the junction held 4 bases outside the gene matches. The CDR3 loop is CASSLYGGRGDTQYF. CDR3 nucleotide sequence: TGTGCCAGCAGTTTATATGGCGGGAGGGGAGATACGCAGTATTTT. The full variable domain, completed using reference TRBV28 and TRBJ2-3, is DVKVTQSSRYLVKRTGEKVFLECVQDMDHENMFWYRQDPGLGLRLIYFSYDVKMKEKGDIPEGYSVSREKKERFSLILESASTNQTSMYLCASSLYGGRGDTQYFGPGTRLTVL.